Listed here are 14 T cell receptor beta chains from one sample, sequenced in a study of T cells in Graves' hyperthyroidism and ophthalmopathy. Amplification of TCR beta CDR3 regions used RNA as the template. A first-round RT-PCR of the TCR CDR3 used the HTBI primer set. Each CDR3 protein gets one entry after TCRdb re-called the multiplex PCR reads with MiXCR. Of about 410,000 distinct CDR3 sequences listed, about 15% are singletons. The specimen sequenced was blood. Receptor source: a man younger than 35 with Graves' ophthalmopathy.

This clonotype came up many times. The chain recombines TRBV4-2 with TRBJ2-1, with TRBD2 identical over 11 bases. The CDR3 contains 16 residues. V trimming: 1 base; J trimming: 3 bases; junction bases outside the gene matches: 2. Germline values: CDR1 LGHNA, CDR2 YNFKEQ. CDR3 coding DNA: TGTGCCAGCAGCCAAGGAGGGACTAGCGGCTACAATGAGCAGTTCTTC. Protein: CASSQGGTSGYNEQFF.

The chain uses TRBV6-5 and TRBJ1-3, with D uncertain. The CDR3 extends over 16 amino acids. Germline values: CDR1 MNHEY, CDR2 SVGAGI. The V end lost 0 bases, the J end lost 1 base, and 10 bases lay between the germline ends. Written as DNA, the CDR3 is TGTGCCAGCAGTTACTCGAATCCCGGGTCTGGAAACACCATATATTTT. Its protein is CASSYSNPGSGNTIYF.

This clonotype was seen many times. The rearrangement joins TRBV12-3 or TRBV12-4 to TRBJ2-3; 7 bases fit TRBD2. V lost 3 bases and J lost 0; bases outside the gene matches: 9. There are 17 residues in the CDR3. CDR3 protein: CASSFLLAETSTDTQYF. The DNA of the CDR3 is TGTGCCAGCAGTTTTCTGCTAGCGGAGACTAGCACAGATACGCAGTATTTT.

This clonotype was recorded a few times. The chain uses TRBV15 and TRBJ1-4; D may be TRBD1 (5 bases). Germline V gene sequence: CDR1 LNHNV, CDR2 YYDKDF (reference sequence). The V gene lost 7 bases and the J gene lost 8 bases, with 14 bases spanning the gap. The CDR3 totals 13 residues. CDR3 in amino acids: CATNAGMGEKLFF. CDR3 nucleotides: TGTGCCACCAACGCAGGGATGGGGGAAAAACTGTTTTTT.

This clonotype was observed many times. J is TRBJ1-1 and V is TRBV3-1; tentatively, D is TRBD1 (5 bases). V shed 2 bases and J shed 5 bases, with 9 bases lying between them. The CDR3 runs to 13 residues. CDR1 LGHDT and CDR2 YNNKEL come from the germline V gene (reference sequence). The CDR3 is CASSQWEGTEAFF. Here the CDR3 DNA reads TGTGCCAGCAGCCAATGGGAGGGGACTGAAGCTTTCTTT.

This clonotype has just a few counts. The chain employs TRBV5-1 and TRBJ2-7; 9 nucleotides agree with TRBD2. The trim removed 2 bases at V and 0 bases at J, leaving 6 bases unmatched. Germline V gene lookup returns CDR1 SGHRS and CDR2 YFSETQ. This CDR3 is built from 16 residues. This chain's CDR3 is CASSFLAGASSYEQYF. The CDR3 DNA is TGCGCCAGCAGCTTTTTAGCGGGGGCCTCCTCCTACGAGCAGTACTTC.

This clonotype was detected many times. The V and J genes are TRBV3-1 and TRBJ2-2; D may correspond to TRBD1 or TRBD2 (5 bases each). CDR1 is LGHDT, CDR2 YNNKEL, per germline (reference sequence). This CDR3 has 16 amino acids. V lost 0 bases to trimming and J lost 4 bases, with 12 bases between them. The DNA for the CDR3 is TGTGCCAGCAGCCAAGAGGGACGGGACCCCACCGGGGAGCTGTTTTTT. This sequence encodes CASSQEGRDPTGELFF. Full variable domain (remainder filled in from reference TRBV3-1 and TRBJ2-2): DTAVSQTPKYLVTQMGNDKSIKCEQNLGHDTMYWYKQDSKKFLKIMFSYNNKELIINETVPNRFSPKSPDKAHLNLHINSLELGDSAVYFCASSQEGRDPTGELFFGEGSRLTVL.

This clonotype was observed at least ten times. The chain recombines TRBV11-2 with TRBJ2-7; D remains ambiguous. The germline V and J ends were trimmed by 2 bases and 5 bases, with 7 bases remaining between them. The CDR3 has 12 residues. Germline V gene lookup returns CDR1 SGHAT and CDR2 FQNNGV. CDR3: CASSLNRDEQYF. The CDR3 region has the DNA TGTGCCAGCAGCTTAAATCGGGACGAGCAGTACTTC.

The chain is built from TRBV30 and TRBJ2-3; possibly TRBD2 for D (7 bases). This CDR3 comprises 16 residues. V lost 3 bases and J lost 10, with 26 bases in between. Germline assignment: CDR1 GTSNPN and CDR2 SVGIG (reference sequence). CDR3 nucleotide sequence: TGTGCCTGGAGGGCCCCTGATGGGGGGGCCGGGTTGGCGCAGTATTTT. This sequence encodes CAWRAPDGGAGLAQYF.

In its sample, this clonotype was seen many times. This chain links TRBV20-1 with TRBJ2-7; 13 nucleotides agree with TRBD2. V lost 1 base to trimming and J lost 4 bases; unmatched junction nucleotides: 7. The CDR3 sequence is 16 residues long. Per germline, CDR1 DFQATT and CDR2 SNEGSKA (reference sequence). Here the CDR3 reads CSARGVTSGGMYEQYF. CDR3 in DNA: TGCAGTGCTAGAGGGGTGACTAGCGGGGGGATGTACGAGCAGTACTTC.

This chain connects TRBV20-1 to TRBJ2-1, with 16 bases aligning to TRBD2. Germline V CDR1 and CDR2: DFQATT, SNEGSKA (reference sequence). The CDR3 has 17 amino acids. The J segment lost 4 bases and the V segment lost 5 bases, leaving 8 bases of the junction unmatched. CDR3 DNA: TGCAGTGCTCATGGGACTAGCGGGAGGGCAAATTACAATGAGCAGTTCTTC. It specifies CSAHGTSGRANYNEQFF.

The table lists this clonotype with many counts. The V gene is TRBV20-1, the J gene TRBJ1-1; D not resolved. Trimming shortened V by 1 base and J by 8 bases, and 17 bases separated the two germline ends. The CDR3 totals 14 residues. The germline gives CDR1 DFQATT, CDR2 SNEGSKA (reference sequence). CDR3 region: CSARALALVEEAFF. The CDR3 coding sequence is TGCAGTGCTAGAGCTTTAGCTCTTGTCGAAGAAGCTTTCTTT.

Turning to this clonotype: Possible read error: a much larger clone is one base away. This chain connects TRBV6-9 to TRBJ2-5; D is possibly TRBD1 (7 bases). Germline CDR1 and CDR2: MNHGY and SVAAGI. This CDR3 region has 15 residues. Trimming cost V 3 bases and J 5 bases, with 16 bases left between them. CDR3 sequence: CASSYAGQPRETQYF. The CDR3 DNA follows: TGTGCCAGCAGTTACGCGGGACAGCCTAGGGAGACCCAGTACTTC.

This clonotype has a count of ten or more. V and J are TRBV20-1 and TRBJ2-1; TRBD2 matches at 11 bases. The V gene's germline CDR1 is DFQATT and CDR2 SNEGSKA (reference sequence). The V segment lost 0 bases and the J segment 3 bases; nucleotides outside the gene matches: 1. The CDR3 totals 15 residues. The CDR3 here is CSARETSGGYNEQFF. The CDR3 DNA reads as TGCAGTGCTAGAGAAACTAGCGGGGGCTACAATGAGCAGTTCTTC.